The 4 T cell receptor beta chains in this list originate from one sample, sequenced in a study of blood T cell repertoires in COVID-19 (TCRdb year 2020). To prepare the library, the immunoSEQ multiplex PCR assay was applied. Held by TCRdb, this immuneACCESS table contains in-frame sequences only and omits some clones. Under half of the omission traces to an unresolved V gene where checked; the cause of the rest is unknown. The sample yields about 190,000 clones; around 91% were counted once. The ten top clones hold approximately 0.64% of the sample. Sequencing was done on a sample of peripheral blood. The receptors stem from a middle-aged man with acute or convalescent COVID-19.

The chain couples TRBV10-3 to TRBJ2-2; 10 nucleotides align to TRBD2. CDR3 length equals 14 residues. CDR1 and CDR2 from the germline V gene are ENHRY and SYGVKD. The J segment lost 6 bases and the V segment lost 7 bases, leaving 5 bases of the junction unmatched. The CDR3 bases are TGTGCCATCAAGGAGCTAGCGGGAGCCGGGGAGCTGTTTTTT. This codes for CAIKELAGAGELFF.

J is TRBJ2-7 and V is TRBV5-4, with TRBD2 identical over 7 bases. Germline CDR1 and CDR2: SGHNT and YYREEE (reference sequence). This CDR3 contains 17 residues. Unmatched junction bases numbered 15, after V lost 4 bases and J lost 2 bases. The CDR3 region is CASSPGFSGLGAYEQYF. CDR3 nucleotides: TGTGCCAGCAGCCCTGGGTTTTCCGGACTAGGGGCCTACGAGCAGTACTTC. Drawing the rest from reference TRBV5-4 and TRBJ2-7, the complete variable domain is ETGVTQSPTHLIKTRGQQVTLRCSSQSGHNTVSWYQQALGQGPQFIFQYYREEENGRGNFPPRFSGLQFPNYSSELNVNALELDDSALYLCASSPGFSGLGAYEQYFGPGTRLTVT.

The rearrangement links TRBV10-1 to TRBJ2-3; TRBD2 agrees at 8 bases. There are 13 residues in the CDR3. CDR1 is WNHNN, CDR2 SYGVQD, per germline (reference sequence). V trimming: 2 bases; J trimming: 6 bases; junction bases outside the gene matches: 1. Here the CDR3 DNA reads TGCGCCAGCAGTGAGGGACTAGCTGATACGCAGTATTTT. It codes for CASSEGLADTQYF.

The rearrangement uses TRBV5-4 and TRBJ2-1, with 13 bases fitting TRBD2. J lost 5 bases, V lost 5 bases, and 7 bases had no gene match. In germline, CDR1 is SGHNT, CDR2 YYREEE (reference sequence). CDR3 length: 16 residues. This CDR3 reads CASSVAGTSGNNEQFF. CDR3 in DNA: TGTGCCAGCAGTGTAGCCGGGACTAGCGGGAACAATGAGCAGTTCTTC. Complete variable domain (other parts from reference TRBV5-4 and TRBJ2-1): ETGVTQSPTHLIKTRGQQVTLRCSSQSGHNTVSWYQQALGQGPQFIFQYYREEENGRGNFPPRFSGLQFPNYSSELNVNALELDDSALYLCASSVAGTSGNNEQFFGPGTRLTVL.